This T cell receptor beta chain was found in a study of Ad26.COV2.S vaccination and SARS-CoV-2 variants (TCRdb year 2021). Background on the whole study: Vaccine-arm donors were drawn from COV1001, a multicentre, randomized, double-blind, placebo-controlled phase I-IIa trial of Ad26.COV2.S in healthy adults. Ad26.COV2.S was administered intramuscularly at a dose of 5x10^10 or 1x10^11 viral particles, either as one shot or as two shots given 56 days apart. TCRbeta repertoire sequencing served as the tool for gauging how specific and how broad the SARS-CoV-2-reactive T cell receptors were following Ad26.COV2.S vaccination. The TCR-sequenced set comprised approximately 30 samples: approximately 19 Ad26.COV2.S vaccine recipients, 5 placebo recipients and 8 SARS-CoV-2 convalescent individuals. Participants in the trial were split at random into five groups of five each, receiving low-dose or high-dose Ad26.COV2.S once or twice, or else placebo on both occasions. Investigators remained blinded to trial group allocation during experiments and outcome assessment. Beyond this particular receptor, the publication reports: The study was not powered to compare responses between vaccine doses or regimens. According to the authors, total T cell responses may have been underestimated by the TCR breadth and depth analyses. Compared with placebo recipients, Ad26.COV2.S recipients showed higher spike-specific TCR breadth (P = 0.0014). After vaccination, substantial breadth of spike-specific CD8+ and CD4+ T cell responses was reported. Vaccine and placebo recipients had comparable non-spike TCR breadth, which fits with the vaccine containing only spike.

The immunoSEQ Assay was used to sequence TCRbeta CDR3 regions. After extraction, genomic DNA underwent amplification by bias-controlled multiplex PCR, followed by high-throughput sequencing. As for the original processing: To quantify the absolute abundance of every unique TCRbeta CDR3 region, sequences were collapsed and filtered. T cell fraction was estimated by normalization of TCRbeta template counts to usable DNA, with usable DNA being measured through amplification of reference genes present in all nucleated cells. Repertoire TCRs were annotated as SARS-CoV-2-specific when V gene, CDR3 amino acid sequence and J gene were exactly matched to a known reactive TCR set. The reference SARS-CoV-2 TCR set was derived from MIRA and filtered for enrichment in COVID-19-positive ImmuneCODE repertoires, a step that removed public or cross-reactive TCRs. Using the MIRA antigens, annotated TCRs were further analysed by specific ORF or by position within an ORF. Depth was the summed frequency of annotated unique rearrangements, while breadth was defined as annotated unique rearrangements over total unique productive rearrangements. Two-sided Wilcoxon rank-sum tests were used to compare TCR breadth between groups. TCRdb limited this immuneACCESS table to in-frame rearrangements with V and J called. A share of clones is missing; checked studies link under half to unresolved V genes, and the rest is unexplained. Clone size and V and J calls were adopted from that table, with D and trimming inferred from the DNA. Across this sample there are a few hundred thousand clones, with about nine tenths seen only once. The top ten constitute approximately 3.6% of the sample.

Of note for this clone: Its specific antigen is unknown. Base qualities were left out, and no much larger clone turns up one base away.

The meaning of the sample's treatment or condition label: around 19 received Ad26.COV2.S at low or high dose, single or two shots; a few received placebo; per-sample allocation not given. For vaccine and placebo recipients, the sequenced repertoires came from samples collected on day 63 after the first injection. In Cohort 1b, about two dozen adults aged 18-55 years were enrolled at a single site in Boston, USA, between 29 July and 7 August 2020. Ad26.COV2.S consisted of a replication-incompetent adenovirus type 26 vector by which a prefusion-stabilized SARS-CoV-2 spike protein from the original Wuhan strain was expressed. CDR1 and CDR2, per the germline V gene, are ENHRY and SYGVKD. V drops 7 bases and J drops 2 bases, leaving 7 bases in between. The CDR3, from cysteine to phenylalanine, totals 12 residues. Only the CDR3 region is kept as DNA, spanning 36 bases read in frame from base 1.

Here the chain combines TRBV10-3 and TRBJ2-3, with the D gene too uncertain to name. Sample: peripheral blood, taken in a trial of Ad26.COV2.S vaccine versus placebo. The TCR was taken from a person aged 18 to 59 who received the Ad26.COV2.S COVID-19 vaccine or a placebo. The DNA sequence follows: TGTGCCATCATGAGCACCACAGATACGCAGTATTTT. This sequence encodes CAIMSTTDTQYF.